This T cell receptor beta chain was identified in a study of tumour-infiltrating T cells in Burkitt lymphoma. As for the study in general: Overall and progression-free survival were predicted by productive clonality.

The V and J ends lost 3 bases and 3 bases respectively, with 19 bases between them. The CDR3 runs to 17 residues. Germline CDR1 reads SGHDT; CDR2 reads YYEEEE. Some clones are missing from TCRdb's copy, which holds only in-frame ones; the method was immunoSEQ multiplex PCR. Among 5,000 to 6,000 clones listed, approximately 10% were seen once. The receptor's source is a human donor with diffuse large B-cell lymphoma. The J gene is TRBJ1-3, the V gene TRBV5-6, with D hard to call. The specimen was tumor tissue. This CDR3 is CASSSLWRVEFGNTIYF. CDR3 nucleotides: TGTGCCAGCAGCTCCCTTTGGCGGGTCGAGTTTGGAAACACCATATATTTT. The whole variable domain, filled in from reference TRBV5-6 and TRBJ1-3, reads DAGVTQSPTHLIKTRGQQVTLRCSPKSGHDTVSWYQQALGQGPQFIFQYYEEEERQRGNFPDRFSGHQFPNYSSELNVNALLLGDSALYLCASSSLWRVEFGNTIYFGEGSWLTVV.